This TCR beta chain was retrieved from a study of blood T cells in healthy people across ages. Study-wide results and caveats: Lack of knowledge of donor CMV status possibly confounded expanded clonotype changes. Age showed a roughly linear inverse relationship with TCR beta diversity per million T cells.

On this clonotype: Antigen: not known.

Using a J-beta primer mix together with a sample-barcoded 5' primer, a second PCR was run for roughly 7 to 11 cycles. Each CDR3 protein is one row after TCRdb ran MiXCR on the 5' RACE reads. The sample lists hundreds of thousands of distinct CDR3 sequences, 58% occurring once. The V gene end was trimmed by 5 bases and the J gene end by 1 base; junction bases not matched to a gene: 7. CDR1 SGHAT and CDR2 FQNNGV come from the germline V gene. This CDR3 region has 15 residues. The origin of this receptor is a man aged 25 to 40 in good health. The sample taken for sequencing was blood. The rearrangement joins TRBV11-2 to TRBJ2-7, with 8 bases matching TRBD2. CDR3 bases: TGTGCCAGCAGCCCCATAGCGGGAACTTCCTACGAGCAGTACTTC. It specifies CASSPIAGTSYEQYF. Full variable domain (missing parts from reference TRBV11-2 and TRBJ2-7): EAGVAQSPRYKIIEKRQSVAFWCNPISGHATLYWYQQILGQGPKLLIQFQNNGVVDDSQLPKDRFSAERLKGVDSTLKIQPAKLEDSAVYLCASSPIAGTSYEQYFGPGTRLTVT.